The sequence of this TCR beta chain was determined in a study of cytomegalovirus exposure and HLA in healthy donors (dated by TCRdb to 2016 to 2017). Concerning the study at large: An earlier analysis of approximately 600 of the donors reported more than 250 Gb of sequence data and some 100 million unique TCR beta sequences from around 200 million T cells. About 300 gigabases of sequencing data and around 88 million unique TCR sequences made up an early release that covered nearly 650 HLA-typed donors. Of the 300 to 450 genotyped donors, approximately 83% fell in the genetic ancestry cluster associated with self-reported Caucasian donors. The study was designed to test whether signatures of past pathogen exposure could be identified by cataloging public T cell receptors. Using immunosequencing, the study profiled T cell repertoires from 666 subjects and related those repertoires to cytomegalovirus serostatus. Besides the first cohort of 500 to 700 subjects, a separate validation cohort made up of about 120 different subjects was used. To predict cytomegalovirus infection status, the study brought together high-throughput TCR immunosequencing, statistical association of individual TCRs with disease status, and machine learning. In a later analysis, previously published TCR beta repertoires from several hundred donors were re-analyzed and high-resolution HLA genotyping was added so that TCR occurrence patterns could be studied. The later analysis used no new phenotypic data to find candidate immune exposures, relying instead on TCR beta sequences and their occurrence across donors. To decide whether each TCR beta V gene segment behaved as functional or pseudogenic, an earlier analysis of over 500 of the donors relied on high-throughput TCR beta sequencing. Alongside the repertoire data, information on donor age, sex, ethnicity and CMV serostatus was compiled. In a later genetic analysis, genome-wide SNP genotypes for about 55% of the roughly 700 donors were used, and that subset was treated as a discovery cohort. Every repertoire in the discovery cohort had been generated on one and the same sequencing platform. HLA typing included class I and class II loci at four-digit resolution. Typing coverage differed by locus: A, B, C, DRB1 and DQB1 were typed in roughly 620-640 donors, DQA1 in 500 to 550, DPA1 in nearly 610, and DPB1 in just under 490. Roughly five DR-DQ haplotypes were handled as single units for association and clustering, since linkage in the cohort was strong. On average, around 230,000 unique TCR beta nucleotide sequences were sequenced per donor among a few hundred genotyped donors of the cohort, with approximately 18% of those sequences being non-productive.

The library came from the immunoSEQ multiplex PCR assay. A mixture of 60 forward primers for TCR Vbeta segments and 13 reverse primers for TCR Jbeta segments was used in the multiplex PCR. The CDR3 region of rearranged TCR beta genes was amplified from genomic DNA by a multiplex PCR assay. Amplified TCR beta libraries were sequenced as 87-base-pair reads on the Illumina HiSeq System. The paper's data handling went like this. A later analysis counted about 80 million unique TCR beta chains across the 650 to 700 repertoires, and some 12 million of these chains were shared by at least two donors. Raw reads were error-corrected and collapsed into unique sequences by a nearest-neighbor algorithm in which closely related sequences were merged to remove PCR and sequencing errors. CDR3 sequences were aligned to IMGT reference sequences to assign V, D and J gene segments. For a sequence to be retained, a match of at least six nucleotides was required to both a V gene segment and a J gene segment. Rearrangements were classified as productive when the CDR3 lacked stop codons and remained in frame with V and J, and all other rearrangements were classified as non-productive. CDR3 was defined by IMGT convention, running from the second conserved V-encoded cysteine to the conserved J-encoded phenylalanine. The earlier analysis of a few hundred of the donors excluded sequences that lacked an unambiguous match to a single V gene segment. An earlier analysis of a few hundred of the donors called V segments functional above 56.7% productive rearrangements and segregating when the between-donor standard deviation exceeded 5%. A statistical classification framework was built for diagnosing cytomegalovirus status from the catalog of TCR beta chain sequences. In a later analysis, TCR nucleotide sequences were compared against IMGT/GENE-DB human TR gene sequences so that V and J genes could be assigned. In a later analysis, CDR3 sequences and most-parsimonious VDJ recombination scenarios were assigned using the TCRdist pipeline. A later analysis defined each TCR beta chain by its CDR3 amino acid sequence plus V-gene family, and excluded reads lacking a unique V-gene family. As a way to deal with suspected cross-contamination and a sequencing artifact, a later analysis dropped under 600 nucleotide sequences that were highly shared and had low generation probability. For each public chain, a later analysis derived a clonal expansion index from normalized ranks of inferred template counts within each repertoire. Generation probabilities in a later analysis came from a VDJ recombination model fitted to out-of-frame rearrangements, and those results were checked against IGoR. In a later analysis, hypergeometric tests were used to score TCR-TCR, TCR-HLA and TCR-CMV co-occurrence, with a repertoire-size bias correction applied to TCR pairs. A later analysis estimated false discovery rates by permuting HLA or CMV assignments 20 times. In a later analysis, co-occurring TCRs were grouped using DBSCAN, and TCRdist sequence similarity was added for clustering within HLA-allele-positive subsets. Co-occurrence clustering excluded repertoires with fewer than 30,000 or more than 120,000 public chains, plus five with anomalous nucleotide sharing. The immuneACCESS repertoire file appears here via TCRdb, limited to in-frame rearrangements. These files lack a portion of the clones; in checked studies, under half of the deficit traces to unresolved V genes, and the cause of the others is not known. V, J and clone size are taken as reported in that table, and D and trimming were inferred from the DNA itself. The sample contains 200,000 to 250,000 clones, around four fifths of them found a single time. The ten largest clonotypes hold 0.58% of the sample.

Its CDR3 holds 14 amino acids, cysteine through phenylalanine. The DNA shown is the 42-base CDR3, in frame from base 1. CDR1 SSHAT and CDR2 FNYEAQ were looked up in the germline V gene (reference sequence). The cohort was made up of under 800 healthy bone marrow donors. All cohort members were sampled while nominally healthy, although unrecorded immune exposures were likely present. The donor was CMV seronegative and was included in the group of 352 seronegative cohort members. Each donor provided a peripheral blood sample, and peripheral blood mononuclear cells were used for TCR beta sequencing. Genomic DNA was extracted from the blood cell samples with the Qiagen DNeasy Blood Extraction Kit. Findings and caveats that apply to the study as a whole: HLA typing was unavailable for some donors at each locus, so association tests used only the typed subset. For the cohort, immune exposure information was limited to CMV serostatus. Some IMGT-functional V segments, including TRBV6-2 and TRBV6-3, could not be told apart with the 87-base-pair reads, so those segments were excluded. The authors suggested that the approach could potentially be extended to other disease states and immunological phenotypes. According to a later analysis, parvovirus B19, influenza, CMV and Epstein-Barr virus appeared linked to several top co-occurrence clusters. In vitro tests confirmed that a few of the cytomegalovirus-associated TCR beta chains recognize cytomegalovirus antigens. V-gene and J-gene trimming of TCR beta chains was associated with a missense DCLRE1C variant in a later genetic analysis, and the association was replicated in an independent cohort. Compared with the 666-donor mean, donors in an Asian-associated ancestry cluster had fewer N-insertions in productive TCRs, according to a later genetic analysis. While some public TCRs were present in many individuals, most TCR sequences turned up only very rarely across donors. Broadly in line with IMGT annotations, most TCR beta V segments showed up in productive rearrangements about 90% or about 30% of the time in an earlier analysis of 450 to 750 of the donors. The study gave a list of under 200 TCR beta chains associated with cytomegalovirus. In both the original and validation cohorts, the classifier was reported to diagnose cytomegalovirus status with high specificity and sensitivity. Roughly uniform sequencing depth across donors was assumed in presence/absence analyses, although this assumption may not hold. According to a later analysis, most CMV-associated TCR beta chains appeared to be HLA-restricted, and the HLA associations seemed to be driven largely by CMV exposure. Linkage disequilibrium might explain the correlated functional status among segregating V segments, but an unknown experimental factor could not be ruled out. Because counts were too low, roughly 16 rarely observed V segments, including chromosome 9 orphons, were left out of the earlier analysis of some 640 of the donors. A cluster of highly shared sequence variants was judged likely to represent a technical artifact of the sequencing pipeline. At a false discovery rate of 0.05, a later analysis linked some 17,000 TCR beta sequences to specific HLA alleles. In this cohort, only TCR beta chains were sequenced, and detectable features were limited by the absence of alpha or paired-chain data. A further reported finding was that TCR beta sequences accurately predicted the HLA-A and HLA-B alleles for most subjects in the first cohort. Strong co-occurrence of HLA alleles, especially DR and DQ, made assigning TCR associations to individual alleles difficult. Compared with equally common non-associated chains, HLA-associated TCR beta chains in a later analysis were more clonally expanded and had lower generation probabilities. In a later analysis, TCR association rates were found to vary across HLA loci, with the most associated TCRs seen for DRB1 alleles and the fewest for HLA-C alleles.

In this sample, this clone turned up a few times. Its antigen is not yet known. The germline gene is not matched at one end of the junction; a read error may be the cause. This sequence originates from a middle-aged woman in good health and CMV-seronegative. Sequencing was performed on PBMCs. The receptor chain draws on TRBV7-7 and TRBJ2-1; TRBD2 is perhaps the D gene, given 6 matching bases. CDR3 protein: CASSLRERDNEQFF. The bases read TGTGCTAGCAGCTTACGGGAGAGGGACAATGAGCAGTTCTTC.